Below, one T cell receptor (beta chain) is given with its context. Its specificity is unknown. Expressed TCRB transcripts were sequenced because the entire RNA isolate underwent reverse transcription. Clones were sequenced by immunoSEQ multiplex PCR, and TCRdb holds only the in-frame ones, with some missing. The table has 200,000 to 250,000 clones, 25% to 35% seen once. The record originates from a study of beta chain features in type 1 diabetes. The study, taken as a whole, reports: In every one of the four CD4+ subsets, TCRB CDR3s were moderately but significantly shorter in Type 1 diabetes patients. Comparison showed that naive, central memory and Treg TCRB repertoires appeared more similar among patients than among healthy donors.

Stem cell-like memory, regulatory, central memory and naive CD4+ cells were sorted via CD45RO/CCR7/CD25/CD127/CD95/CD27. V was shortened by 8 bases and J by 5 bases, with 21 bases between the two germline ends. The germline V gene encodes CDR1 MGHDK and CDR2 SYGVNS. This CDR3 region has 15 residues. V usage is TRBV25-1 and J usage is TRBJ2-5, with D perhaps being TRBD1 or TRBD2 (5 bases each). The receptor comes from a man aged 25-45 years in good health. Sequencing used central memory CD4+ T cells from blood. The CDR3 reads CASGTSRAPRETQYF. CDR3 DNA sequence: TGTGCCAGCGGGACGTCTAGGGCCCCGCGGGAGACCCAGTACTTC.